Included here is one TCR beta chain sequence, with context. The antigen is unknown. The data derive from a study of shared clonotypes between healthy human individuals. The study's findings and limits: Only blood was sampled; tissue repertoires likely differ.

At a deep level, the assay was run. Authors' analysis steps: Filtering of immunoSEQ junctional sequences could not match full-length read filtering. Produced via immunoSEQ multiplex PCR; TCRdb's table is partial and in-frame only. The V and J calls and clone size were taken over from that table, and D and trimming were inferred from the DNA. The sample shows about 2,200,000 clones, about 93% of them seen only once. Naive CD8 cells were CD45RO-negative, positively selected for CCR7, excluding terminally differentiated effector memory CD45RA+ cells. Germline CDR1 reads MDHEN; CDR2 reads SYDVKM. The CDR3 is 13 amino acids. V was clipped by 6 bases and J by 2 bases; unmatched bases: 3.

Input material: naive CD8+ T cells from PBMCs. The V call is TRBV28, the J call TRBJ2-5, with 7 positions matching TRBD1. This sequence was found in a man between 18 and 29 years old in good health. Some clones in this sample may be carry-over from other donors' samples. The CDR3 nucleotides are TGTGCCAGCAGCCACAGGGGTCAAGAGACCCAGTACTTC. It encodes CASSHRGQETQYF.